The subject of this entry is one TCR beta chain. Its binding antigen is unknown. Base qualities are not recorded, but no much larger clone differs from it by a single base. Unmatched junction bases come to 9, with V trimmed by 5 bases and J by 2 bases. Measured from the cysteine to the phenylalanine, the CDR3 is 16 residues long. Kept here is only the CDR3 DNA, which spans 48 bases and is read in frame from base 1. Per the germline V gene (reference sequence), DFQATT is the CDR1 and SNEGSKA is the CDR2. The data were obtained in a study of response to subunit inactivated influenza vaccine (dated by TCRdb to 2017 to 2018). Notes on the research overall: To follow how T cells responded to a trivalent subunit inactivated influenza vaccine, the researchers relied on deep quantitative profiling of the T cell receptor repertoire.

Paper-wide results and their limitations: It was suggested by the authors that each seasonal influenza vaccination may recruit only a limited number of new T cells.

Libraries came from RT-PCR. TCRdb names Illumina HiSeq 2500 as the instrument used. The public reads were run again by TCRdb, first through fastp at Q25 and then through MiXCR, and only productive beta chains were kept. Rows are unified per CDR3 protein, each entry keeping the most common DNA and genes. The sample data list around 540,000 distinct CDR3 sequences, and about an eighth of these were observed just once. The ten largest clones represent 10% of the sample. This clonotype was obtained from a man between 45 and 60 years old who received an inactivated influenza vaccine. Donor details come from another sample of the same person, matched by shared clones. The chain employs TRBV20-1 and TRBJ2-3, with TRBD2 matching 11 junction bases. This specimen consisted of PBMCs from blood, obtained on the day of vaccination. The CDR3: CSASGTSGTNTDTQYF. The DNA sequence is given as TGCAGTGCTTCCGGGACTAGCGGAACTAACACAGATACGCAGTATTTT.